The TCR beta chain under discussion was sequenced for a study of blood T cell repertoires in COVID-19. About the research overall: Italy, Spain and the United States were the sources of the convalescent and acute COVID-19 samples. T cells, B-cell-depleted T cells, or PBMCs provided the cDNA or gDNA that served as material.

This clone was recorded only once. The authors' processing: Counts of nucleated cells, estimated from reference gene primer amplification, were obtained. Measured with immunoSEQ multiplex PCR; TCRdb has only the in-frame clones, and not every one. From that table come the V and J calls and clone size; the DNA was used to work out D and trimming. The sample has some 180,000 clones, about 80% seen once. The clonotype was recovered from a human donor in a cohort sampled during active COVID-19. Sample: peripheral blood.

DNA for the CDR3: TGCGCCAGCAGCTCCAAAGTAGGCGGGGGGGCCTTTGGGGCCAACGTCCTGACTTTC. This codes for CASSSKVGGGAFGANVLTF. This chain connects TRBV5-1 to TRBJ2-6; TRBD2 aligns across 9 bases. The CDR3 has 19 residues. Germline CDR1 and CDR2: SGHRS and YFSETQ. The J segment lost 3 bases and the V segment lost 3 bases, leaving 13 bases of the junction unmatched.